This TCR beta chain stems from a study of T-cell reconstitution after alpha-beta-depleted transplantation in children. Unique molecular identifiers tagged the TCRbeta library. TCRdb fed the PCR reads into MiXCR, producing one record per CDR3 protein. The table shows some 390,000 distinct CDR3 sequences, with about a fifth occurring only once. CDR1 and CDR2 from the germline V gene are KGHDR and SFDVKD. V lost 4 bases and J 7 bases, leaving 16 bases between the germline ends. The CDR3 is 15 residues long. This TCR derives from a human donor who donated a stem cell graft to a child with acute myeloid leukemia. V gene TRBV24-1 combines with J gene TRBJ2-1, with D possibly being TRBD1 or TRBD2 (6 bases each). Sequenced here: PBMCs from the stem cell graft donor, sampled from the stem cell graft. Here the CDR3 reads CATSEVGGAKNEQFF. The CDR3 coding sequence is TGTGCCACCAGTGAAGTGGGGGGCGCAAAAAATGAGCAGTTCTTC.